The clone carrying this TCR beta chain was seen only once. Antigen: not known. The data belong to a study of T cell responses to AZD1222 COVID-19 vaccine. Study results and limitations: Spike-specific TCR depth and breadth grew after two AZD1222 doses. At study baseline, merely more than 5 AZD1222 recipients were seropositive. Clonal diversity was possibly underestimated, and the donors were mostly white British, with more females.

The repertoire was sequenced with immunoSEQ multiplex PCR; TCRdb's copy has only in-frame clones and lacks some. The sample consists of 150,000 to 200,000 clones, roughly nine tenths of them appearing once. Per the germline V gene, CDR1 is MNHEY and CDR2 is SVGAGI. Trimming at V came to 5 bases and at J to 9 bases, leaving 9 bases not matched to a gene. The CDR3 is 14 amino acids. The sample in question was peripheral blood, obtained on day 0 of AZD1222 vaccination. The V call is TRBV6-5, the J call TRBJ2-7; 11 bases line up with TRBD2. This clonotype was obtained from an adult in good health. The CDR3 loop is CASSRLAGKYGQYF. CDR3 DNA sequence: TGTGCCAGCAGTCGACTAGCGGGGAAGTATGGGCAGTACTTC.